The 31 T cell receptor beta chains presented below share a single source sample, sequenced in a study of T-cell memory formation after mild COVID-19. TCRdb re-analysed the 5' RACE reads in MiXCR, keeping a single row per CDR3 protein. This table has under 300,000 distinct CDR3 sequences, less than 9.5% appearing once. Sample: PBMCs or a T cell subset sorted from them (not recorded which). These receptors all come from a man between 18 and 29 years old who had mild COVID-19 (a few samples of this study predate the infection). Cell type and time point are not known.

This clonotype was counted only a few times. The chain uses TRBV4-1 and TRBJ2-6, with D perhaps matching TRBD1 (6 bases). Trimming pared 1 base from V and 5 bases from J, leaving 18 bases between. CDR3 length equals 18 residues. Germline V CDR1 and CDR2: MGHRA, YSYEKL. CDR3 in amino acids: CASSQGGPGVLRANVLTF. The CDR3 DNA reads TGCGCCAGCAGCCAAGGGGGGCCCGGAGTCCTTAGGGCCAACGTCCTGACTTTC.

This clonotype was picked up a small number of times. CDR3 DNA: TGTGCCAGCACTTACGGGGTGTCAGAGACCCAGTACTTC. This gives the protein CASTYGVSETQYF. The chain recombines TRBV28 with TRBJ2-5, with D possibly matching TRBD2 (5 bases). The V end was cut by 7 bases, the J end by 4 bases, with 13 bases between. The CDR3 is 13 amino acids. Germline CDR1 MDHEN, CDR2 SYDVKM.

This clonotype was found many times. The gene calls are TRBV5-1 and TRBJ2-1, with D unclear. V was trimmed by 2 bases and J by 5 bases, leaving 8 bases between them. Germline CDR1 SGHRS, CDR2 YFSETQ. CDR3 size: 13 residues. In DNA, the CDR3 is TGCGCCAGCAGCTTACCATCCCACAATGAGCAGTTCTTC. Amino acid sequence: CASSLPSHNEQFF.

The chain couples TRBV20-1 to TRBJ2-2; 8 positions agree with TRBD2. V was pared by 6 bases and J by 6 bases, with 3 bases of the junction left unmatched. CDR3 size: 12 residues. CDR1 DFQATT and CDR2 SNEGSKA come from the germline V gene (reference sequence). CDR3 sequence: CSATGGAGELFF. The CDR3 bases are TGCAGTGCAACCGGGGGGGCCGGGGAGCTGTTTTTT.

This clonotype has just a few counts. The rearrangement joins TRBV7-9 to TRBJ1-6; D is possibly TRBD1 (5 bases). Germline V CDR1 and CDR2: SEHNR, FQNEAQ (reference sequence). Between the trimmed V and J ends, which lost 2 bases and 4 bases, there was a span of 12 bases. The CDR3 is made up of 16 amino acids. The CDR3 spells CASSLLAGRYNSPLHF. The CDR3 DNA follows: TGTGCCAGCAGCTTACTCGCAGGGAGGTATAATTCACCCCTCCACTTT.

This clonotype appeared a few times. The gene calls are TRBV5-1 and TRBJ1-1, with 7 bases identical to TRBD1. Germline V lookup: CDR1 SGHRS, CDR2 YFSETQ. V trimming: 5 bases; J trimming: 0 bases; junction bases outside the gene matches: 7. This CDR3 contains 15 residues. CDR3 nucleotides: TGCGCCAGCAGGGGACAGCCGGAAATGAACACTGAAGCTTTCTTT. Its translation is CASRGQPEMNTEAFF.

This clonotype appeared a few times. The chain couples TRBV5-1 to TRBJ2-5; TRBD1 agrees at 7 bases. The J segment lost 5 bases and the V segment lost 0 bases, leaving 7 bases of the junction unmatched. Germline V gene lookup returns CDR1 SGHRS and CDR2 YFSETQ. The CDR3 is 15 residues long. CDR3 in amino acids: CASSLARGPSETQYF. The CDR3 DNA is TGCGCCAGCAGCTTGGCGAGGGGGCCGTCGGAGACCCAGTACTTC.

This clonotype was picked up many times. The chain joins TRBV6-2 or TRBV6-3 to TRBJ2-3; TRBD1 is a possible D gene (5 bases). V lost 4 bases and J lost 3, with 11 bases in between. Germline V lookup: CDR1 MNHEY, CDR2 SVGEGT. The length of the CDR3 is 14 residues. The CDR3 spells CASSWGRETDTQYF. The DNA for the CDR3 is TGTGCCAGCAGTTGGGGCAGGGAAACAGATACGCAGTATTTT.

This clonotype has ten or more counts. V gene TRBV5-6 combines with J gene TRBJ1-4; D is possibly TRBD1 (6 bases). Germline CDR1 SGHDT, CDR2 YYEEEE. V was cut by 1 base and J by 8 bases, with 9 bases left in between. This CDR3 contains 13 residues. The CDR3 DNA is TGTGCCAGCAGCTTGCAGGGGCGGGAAAAACTGTTTTTT. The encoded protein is CASSLQGREKLFF.

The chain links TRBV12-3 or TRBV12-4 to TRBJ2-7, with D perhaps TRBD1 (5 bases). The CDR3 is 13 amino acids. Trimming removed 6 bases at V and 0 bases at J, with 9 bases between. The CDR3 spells CASSPDSSYEQYF. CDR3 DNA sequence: TGTGCCAGCAGCCCAGACAGCTCCTACGAGCAGTACTTC.

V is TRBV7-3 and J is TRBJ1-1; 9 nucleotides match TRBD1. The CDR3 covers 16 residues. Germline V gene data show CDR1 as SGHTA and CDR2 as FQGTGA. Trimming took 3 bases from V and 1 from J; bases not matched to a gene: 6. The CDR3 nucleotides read TGTGCCAGCAGCTTGACGGACAGGGGACCGAACACTGAAGCTTTCTTT. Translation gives CASSLTDRGPNTEAFF.

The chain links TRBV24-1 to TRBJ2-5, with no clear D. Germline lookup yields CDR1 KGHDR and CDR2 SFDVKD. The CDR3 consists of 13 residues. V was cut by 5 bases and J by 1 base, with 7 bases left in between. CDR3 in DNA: TGTGCCACCAGTGGTTCGGGCCAAGAGACCCAGTACTTC. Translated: CATSGSGQETQYF.

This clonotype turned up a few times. CDR3 nucleotide sequence: TGCAGTGCTAGGGACAGGGTTAACTACAATGAGCAGTTCTTC. Its protein product is CSARDRVNYNEQFF. This chain joins TRBV20-1 and TRBJ2-1; TRBD1 agrees at 8 bases. Germline V gives CDR1 DFQATT, CDR2 SNEGSKA (reference sequence). V trimming: 3 bases; J trimming: 3 bases; junction bases outside the gene matches: 4. CDR3 length equals 14 residues.

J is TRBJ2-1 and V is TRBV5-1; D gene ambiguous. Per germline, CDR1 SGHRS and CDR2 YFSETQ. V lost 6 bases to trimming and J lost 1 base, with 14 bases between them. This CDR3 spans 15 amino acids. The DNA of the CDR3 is TGCGCCAGCACCCCCGTCCAAGGGTCCTACAATGAGCAGTTCTTC. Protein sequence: CASTPVQGSYNEQFF.

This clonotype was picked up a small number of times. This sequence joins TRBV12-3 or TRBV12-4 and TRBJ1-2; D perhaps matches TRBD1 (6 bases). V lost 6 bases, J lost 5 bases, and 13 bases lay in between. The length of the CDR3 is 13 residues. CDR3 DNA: TGTGCCAGCAGCTCTGGACAGAGTTATGGCTACACCTTC. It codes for CASSSGQSYGYTF.

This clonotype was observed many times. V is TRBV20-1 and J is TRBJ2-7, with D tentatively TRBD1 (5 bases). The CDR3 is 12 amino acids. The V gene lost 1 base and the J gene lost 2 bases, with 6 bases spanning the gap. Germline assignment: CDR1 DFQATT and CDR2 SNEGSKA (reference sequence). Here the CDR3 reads CSARGRAYEQYV. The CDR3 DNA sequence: TGCAGTGCTAGAGGCAGGGCCTACGAGCAGTACGTC.

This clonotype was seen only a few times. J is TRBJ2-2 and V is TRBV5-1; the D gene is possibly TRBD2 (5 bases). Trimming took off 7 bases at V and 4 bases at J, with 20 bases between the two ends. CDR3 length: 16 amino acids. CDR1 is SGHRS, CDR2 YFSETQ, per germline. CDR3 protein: CASVLCLGRGTGELFF. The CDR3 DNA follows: TGCGCCAGCGTCCTTTGTTTGGGGAGAGGCACCGGGGAGCTGTTTTTT.

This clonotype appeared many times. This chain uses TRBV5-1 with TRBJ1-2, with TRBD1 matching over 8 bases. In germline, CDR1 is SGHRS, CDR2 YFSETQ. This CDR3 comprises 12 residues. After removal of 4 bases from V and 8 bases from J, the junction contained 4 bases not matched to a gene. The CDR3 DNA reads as TGCGCCAGCAGCAGTGACAGGGGAGGCTACACCTTC. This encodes CASSSDRGGYTF.

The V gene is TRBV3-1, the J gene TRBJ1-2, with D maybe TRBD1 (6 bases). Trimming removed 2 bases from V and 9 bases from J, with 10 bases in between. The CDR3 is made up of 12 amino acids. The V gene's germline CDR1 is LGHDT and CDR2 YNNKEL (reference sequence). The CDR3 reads CASSQSDRSYTF. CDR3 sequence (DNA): TGTGCCAGCAGCCAATCCGACAGGAGCTACACCTTC.

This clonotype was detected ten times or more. Here the CDR3 reads CASSLQTYEQYF. CDR3 sequence (DNA): TGTGCCAGCAGCTTGCAAACCTACGAGCAGTACTTC. V is TRBV7-9 and J is TRBJ2-7, with D hard to call. The CDR3 has 12 residues. V gave up 3 bases and J gave up 2 bases, with 5 bases separating them. CDR1 and CDR2 from the germline V gene are SEHNR and FQNEAQ (reference sequence).

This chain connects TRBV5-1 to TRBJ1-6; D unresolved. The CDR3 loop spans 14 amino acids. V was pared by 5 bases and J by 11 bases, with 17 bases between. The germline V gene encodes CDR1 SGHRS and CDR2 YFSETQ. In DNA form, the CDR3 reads TGCGCCAGCAGTGGTGGAAACGCGAAGGCACCCCTCCACTTT. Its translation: CASSGGNAKAPLHF.

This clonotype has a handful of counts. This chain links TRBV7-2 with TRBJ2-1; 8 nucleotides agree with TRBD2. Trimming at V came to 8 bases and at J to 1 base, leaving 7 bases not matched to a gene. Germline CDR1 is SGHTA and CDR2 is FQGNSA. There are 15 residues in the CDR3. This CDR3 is CASSARGGSYNEQFF. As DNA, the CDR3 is TGTGCCAGCTCCGCTCGGGGGGGATCCTACAATGAGCAGTTCTTC.

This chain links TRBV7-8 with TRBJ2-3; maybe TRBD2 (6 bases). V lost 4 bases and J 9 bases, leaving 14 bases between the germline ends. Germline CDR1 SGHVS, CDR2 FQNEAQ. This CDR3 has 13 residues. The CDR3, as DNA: TGTGCCAGCAGCTCCCCGGCTAGCGTCACGCAGTATTTT. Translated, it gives CASSSPASVTQYF.

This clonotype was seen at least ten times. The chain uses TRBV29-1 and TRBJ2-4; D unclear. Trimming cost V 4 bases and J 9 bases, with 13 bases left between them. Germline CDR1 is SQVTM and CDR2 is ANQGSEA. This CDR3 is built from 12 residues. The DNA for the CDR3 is TGCAGCGTTGCTGTCGACACGGGCATTCAGTACTTC. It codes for CSVAVDTGIQYF.

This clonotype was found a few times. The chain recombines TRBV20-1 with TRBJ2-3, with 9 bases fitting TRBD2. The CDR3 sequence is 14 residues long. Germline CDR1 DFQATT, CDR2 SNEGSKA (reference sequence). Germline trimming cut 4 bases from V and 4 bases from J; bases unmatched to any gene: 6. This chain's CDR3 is CSAKGGGAPDTQYF. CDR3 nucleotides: TGCAGTGCTAAGGGCGGGGGGGCCCCAGATACGCAGTATTTT.

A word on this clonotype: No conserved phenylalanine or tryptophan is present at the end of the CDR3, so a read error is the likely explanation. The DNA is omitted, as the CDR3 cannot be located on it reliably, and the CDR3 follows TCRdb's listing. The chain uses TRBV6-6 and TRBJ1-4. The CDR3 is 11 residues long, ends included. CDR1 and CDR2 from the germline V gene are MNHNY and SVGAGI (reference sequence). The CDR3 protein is CASSYIRNRPV.

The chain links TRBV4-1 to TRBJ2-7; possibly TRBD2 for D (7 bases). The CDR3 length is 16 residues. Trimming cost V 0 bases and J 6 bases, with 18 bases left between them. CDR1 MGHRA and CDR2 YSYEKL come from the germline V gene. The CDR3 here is CASSQEAGALPGEQYF. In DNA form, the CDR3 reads TGCGCCAGCAGCCAAGAGGCGGGGGCTCTTCCAGGCGAGCAGTACTTC.

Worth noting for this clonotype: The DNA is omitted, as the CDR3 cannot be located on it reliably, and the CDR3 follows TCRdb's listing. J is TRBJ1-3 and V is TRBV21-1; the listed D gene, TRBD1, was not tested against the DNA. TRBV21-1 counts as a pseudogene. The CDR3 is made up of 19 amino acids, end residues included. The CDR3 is CASSKAGRVASGSGNTIYF.

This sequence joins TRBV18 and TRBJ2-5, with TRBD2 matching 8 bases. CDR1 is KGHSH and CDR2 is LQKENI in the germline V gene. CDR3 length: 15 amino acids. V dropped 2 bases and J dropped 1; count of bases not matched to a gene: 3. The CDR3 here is CASSPAGGGQETQYF. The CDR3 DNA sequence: TGTGCCAGCTCACCAGCGGGGGGAGGCCAAGAGACCCAGTACTTC.

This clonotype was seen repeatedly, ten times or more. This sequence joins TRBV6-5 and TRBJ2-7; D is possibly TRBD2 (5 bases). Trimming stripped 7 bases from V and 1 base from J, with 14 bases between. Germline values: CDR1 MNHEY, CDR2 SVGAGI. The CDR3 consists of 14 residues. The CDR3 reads CASNPRRGSYEQYF. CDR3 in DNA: TGTGCCAGCAATCCTCGCCGGGGATCCTACGAGCAGTACTTC.

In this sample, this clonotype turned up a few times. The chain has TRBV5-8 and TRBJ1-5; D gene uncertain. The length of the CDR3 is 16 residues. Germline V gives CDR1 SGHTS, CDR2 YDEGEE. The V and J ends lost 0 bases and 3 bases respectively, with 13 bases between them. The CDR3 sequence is CASSLATQNYNQPQHF. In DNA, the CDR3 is TGTGCCAGCAGCTTGGCCACACAGAACTACAATCAGCCCCAGCATTTT. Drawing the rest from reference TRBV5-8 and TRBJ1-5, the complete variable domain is EAGVTQSPTHLIKTRGQQATLRCSPISGHTSVYWYQQALGLGLQFLLWYDEGEERNRGNFPPRFSGRQFPNYSSELNVNALELEDSALYLCASSLATQNYNQPQHFGDGTRLSIL.